These 15 T cell receptor beta chains originate from one sample sequenced in a study of T cell responses to AZD1222 COVID-19 vaccine. This table comes from immunoSEQ multiplex PCR, and its TCRdb copy is limited to in-frame clones, with some not included. The data show roughly 180,000 clones, around 94% seen once. Sequences were derived from peripheral blood, sampled on day 0 of AZD1222 vaccination. The receptors here all came from an adult in good health.

In this sample, this clone turned up once. This rearrangement joins TRBV12-3 or TRBV12-4 to TRBJ1-4; D perhaps matches TRBD1 (5 bases). V lost 4 bases to trimming and J lost 7 bases, with 10 bases between them. The CDR3 contains 13 residues. The CDR3 DNA reads as TGTGCCAGCAGTTCTCAAAGGGGTGAAAAACTGTTTTTT. Translating gives CASSSQRGEKLFF.

This CDR3 reads CASSLASVAYYEQYF. In nucleotides, the CDR3 is TGTGCCAGCAGCTTAGCGTCGGTGGCCTATTACGAGCAGTACTTC. The chain combines TRBV7-9 with TRBJ2-7; D ambiguous. V lost 0 bases to trimming and J lost 4 bases, with 13 bases between them. This CDR3 is 15 amino acids long. Germline CDR1 reads SEHNR; CDR2 reads FQNEAQ (reference sequence).

The table lists this clone with a count of one. The rearrangement uses TRBV9 and TRBJ2-7; D remains ambiguous. Per germline, CDR1 SGDLS and CDR2 YYNGEE. The CDR3 length is 15 residues. The ends were cut back, 0 bases at V and 2 bases at J, with 12 bases in the middle. CDR3 DNA: TGTGCCAGCAGCGTAGCTGGGTCGGATACCTACGAGCAGTACTTC. This encodes CASSVAGSDTYEQYF.

The chain carries TRBV12-3 or TRBV12-4 and TRBJ2-7, with 10 positions matching TRBD2. The CDR3 covers 13 residues. Unmatched junction bases numbered 10, after V lost 11 bases and J lost 6 bases. CDR3 bases: TGTGCCGTTAGTGTAGCGGGAGGCGGCGAGCAGTACTTC. It yields the protein CAVSVAGGGEQYF.

The chain has TRBV27 and TRBJ2-5; 7 nucleotides agree with TRBD2. The CDR3 has 15 amino acids. From germline, CDR1 is MNHEY and CDR2 SMNVEV (reference sequence). The V gene end was trimmed by 3 bases and the J gene end by 5 bases; junction bases not matched to a gene: 9. Here the CDR3 reads CASSFGPYGGETQYF. In DNA form, the CDR3 reads TGTGCCAGCAGTTTCGGGCCTTACGGGGGGGAGACCCAGTACTTC.

The chain carries TRBV29-1 and TRBJ2-1; D ambiguous. This CDR3 is 15 amino acids long. CDR1 is SQVTM, CDR2 ANQGSEA, per germline. Trimming cost V 8 bases and J 0 bases, with 17 bases left between them. The CDR3 loop reads CSTSARVSSYNEQFF. The CDR3 DNA sequence: TGCAGCACATCCGCCAGAGTGAGCTCCTACAATGAGCAGTTCTTC.

The chain links TRBV6-1 to TRBJ1-6; the match to TRBD1 covers 10 bases. The CDR3 has 15 amino acids. After removal of 5 bases from V and 9 bases from J, the junction contained 7 bases not matched to a gene. The germline V gene has CDR1 MNHNS and CDR2 SASEGT. CDR3: CASSWAGQGSSPLHF. For the CDR3, the DNA is TGTGCCAGCAGTTGGGCGGGACAGGGGAGTTCACCCCTCCACTTT.

The gene calls are TRBV28 and TRBJ2-7; the match to TRBD1 covers 8 bases. CDR1 MDHEN and CDR2 SYDVKM come from the germline V gene. V lost 4 bases to trimming and J lost 0 bases; unmatched junction nucleotides: 5. The CDR3 has 15 amino acids. In nucleotides, the CDR3 is TGTGCCAGCAGTTCAGGGGGCAAGACCTCCTACGAGCAGTACTTC. It is translated as CASSSGGKTSYEQYF.

The chain employs TRBV6-5 and TRBJ1-5; TRBD1 might be the D (5 bases). This CDR3 spans 14 amino acids. Trimming pared 6 bases from V and 5 bases from J, leaving 14 bases between. Germline lookup yields CDR1 MNHEY and CDR2 SVGAGI. The CDR3 DNA sequence: TGTGCCAGCAGCCATACAGGCCTCGATCAGCCCCAGCATTTT. Its protein is CASSHTGLDQPQHF.

This clone appeared once. The V call is TRBV27, the J call TRBJ2-1; D unresolved. V was shortened by 3 bases and J by 7 bases, with 1 base between the two germline ends. This CDR3 has 10 residues. Germline assignment: CDR1 MNHEY and CDR2 SMNVEV (reference sequence). This CDR3 reads CASSFNEQFF. In DNA form, the CDR3 reads TGTGCCAGCAGTTTTAATGAGCAGTTCTTC.

This chain joins TRBV7-2 and TRBJ2-2; 7 bases align to TRBD1. The CDR3 is 15 residues long. V lost 6 bases to trimming and J lost 0 bases; unmatched junction nucleotides: 4. Germline CDR1 SGHTA, CDR2 FQGNSA. As DNA, the CDR3 is TGTGCCAGCAGAATCGGGACAGCGAACACCGGGGAGCTGTTTTTT. This translates into CASRIGTANTGELFF. Drawing the rest from reference TRBV7-2 and TRBJ2-2, the complete variable domain is GAGVSQSPSNKVTEKGKDVELRCDPISGHTALYWYRQSLGQGLEFLIYFQGNSAPDKSGLPSDRFSAERTGGSVSTLTIQRTQQEDSAVYLCASRIGTANTGELFFGEGSRLTVL.

J is TRBJ2-7 and V is TRBV7-9; weak D call: TRBD2 (5 bases). CDR3 length: 11 residues. V lost 8 bases and J 3 bases, leaving 8 bases between the germline ends. From germline, CDR1 is SEHNR and CDR2 FQNEAQ (reference sequence). CDR3 DNA sequence: TGTGCCAGCGCCCGGGACTACGAGCAGTACTTC. Its protein product is CASARDYEQYF.

The CDR3 is CASSRRQGTSGTEQFF. The CDR3 DNA follows: TGTGCCAGCAGCCGACGACAGGGGACTAGCGGGACTGAGCAGTTCTTC. The chain combines TRBV11-2 with TRBJ2-1; 13 bases are shared with TRBD2. The junction had 10 bases not matched to a gene; V was cut back by 5 bases and J by 9 bases. Germline CDR1 SGHAT, CDR2 FQNNGV. The CDR3 totals 16 residues. Full variable domain (rest looked up from reference TRBV11-2 and TRBJ2-1): EAGVAQSPRYKIIEKRQSVAFWCNPISGHATLYWYQQILGQGPKLLIQFQNNGVVDDSQLPKDRFSAERLKGVDSTLKIQPAKLEDSAVYLCASSRRQGTSGTEQFFGPGTRLTVL.

The V call is TRBV3-1 (or the pseudogene TRBV3-2), the J call TRBJ1-4; TRBD1 is a possible D gene (5 bases). The ends were cut back, 5 bases at V and 3 bases at J, with 13 bases in the middle. CDR1 and CDR2 from the germline V gene are LGHDT and YNNKEL (reference sequence). There are 15 residues in the CDR3. The CDR3: CASSGSGAANEKLFF. Written as DNA, the CDR3 is TGTGCCAGCAGCGGCTCCGGGGCGGCTAATGAAAAACTGTTTTTT.

The rearrangement links TRBV7-9 to TRBJ2-1, with D unresolved. Germline loops: CDR1 SEHNR, CDR2 FQNEAQ (reference sequence). CDR3 length: 17 amino acids. V lost 1 base, J lost 0 bases, and 13 bases lay in between. The CDR3 DNA is TGTGCCAGCAGCTTAGGAGCGTCGGTACCCTCCTACAATGAGCAGTTCTTC. Amino acid sequence: CASSLGASVPSYNEQFF.